This T cell receptor beta chain was profiled in a study of blood T cell repertoires in COVID-19. Study at large: Donors in the United States, Italy and Spain gave samples during acute or convalescent COVID-19. The cDNA or gDNA used as material had been derived from T cells, B-cell-depleted T cells, or PBMCs.

Germline lookup yields CDR1 MNHEY and CDR2 SMNVEV (reference sequence). Trimming removed 9 bases from V and 0 bases from J; junction bases left unmatched: 7. The CDR3 runs 15 residues. Under the authors' procedure: The assay estimated nucleated cells by amplifying reference gene primers. The assay was immunoSEQ multiplex PCR, and TCRdb's table has in-frame clones only and misses some. V and J calls and clone size are as listed in that table; D and trimming were resolved from the DNA. The sample gives about 110,000 clones, 65% to 80% of which show up once; less than 2% is in the top ten. Sequencing was carried out using peripheral blood. The clonotype was recovered from a woman aged 35 to 49 with acute or convalescent COVID-19. This chain joins TRBV27 and TRBJ2-2; 7 bases are a match to TRBD1. The CDR3 nucleotides read TGTGCCAGTATGACAGGGTATGCGAACACCGGGGAGCTGTTTTTT. It codes for CASMTGYANTGELFF.